The 30 T cell receptor beta chains below come from one sample, sequenced in a study of OX40 agonist ivuxolimab in advanced cancers. Assay: immunoSEQ multiplex PCR; the TCRdb copy retains only in-frame clones and omits some. The data hold under 35,000 clones, with more than 70% observed a single time. The sequencing used CD4+ or CD8+ T cells sorted from blood, collected in a trial of the OX40 agonist ivuxolimab. The receptors here all came from an adult with an advanced solid tumor such as melanoma, head and neck, liver or kidney cancer.

This chain uses TRBV27 with TRBJ2-3; 9 bases agree with TRBD2. CDR1 and CDR2 from the germline V gene are MNHEY and SMNVEV (reference sequence). V lost 7 bases to trimming and J lost 4 bases; unmatched junction nucleotides: 3. The CDR3 is 13 residues long. Written as DNA, the CDR3 is TGTGCCAGCACTAGCGGGACCTCAGATACGCAGTATTTT. This translates into CASTSGTSDTQYF.

The V and J genes are TRBV15 and TRBJ2-7, with D possibly being TRBD1 (6 bases). V was pared by 11 bases and J by 0 bases, with 14 bases between. Germline assignment: CDR1 LNHNV and CDR2 YYDKDF (reference sequence). The CDR3 contains 13 residues. This CDR3 reads CAAAEGGSYEQYF. In nucleotides, the CDR3 is TGTGCCGCGGCTGAAGGGGGCTCCTACGAGCAGTACTTC. Looking up the rest from reference TRBV15 and TRBJ2-7 gives the full variable domain: DAMVIQNPRYQVTQFGKPVTLSCSQTLNHNVMYWYQQKSSQAPKLLFHYYDKDFNNEADTPDNFQSRRPNTSFCFLDIRSPGLGDTAMYLCAAAEGGSYEQYFGPGTRLTVT.

This rearrangement joins TRBV7-9 to TRBJ2-7, with a possible D match to TRBD1 (7 bases). Trimming took off 5 bases at V and 3 bases at J, with 11 bases between the two ends. Germline-derived CDR1 and CDR2 are SEHNR and FQNEAQ (reference sequence). The CDR3 covers 13 residues. For the CDR3, the DNA is TGTGCCAGCAGCGCGGGACAGTTCTACGAGCAGTACTTC. Translated, it gives CASSAGQFYEQYF.

This clone was picked up one time. The chain has TRBV5-4 and TRBJ1-2; no definite D call. Trimming took off 0 bases at V and 1 base at J, with 10 bases between the two ends. The CDR3 has 15 amino acids. Germline loops: CDR1 SGHNT, CDR2 YYREEE (reference sequence). This CDR3 reads CASSLGTEINYGYTF. CDR3 coding DNA: TGTGCCAGCAGCTTGGGTACAGAGATTAACTATGGCTACACCTTC.

This sequence joins TRBV6-5 and TRBJ1-4; a weak D match, TRBD1 (5 bases). The CDR3 contains 15 residues. Germline V gene data show CDR1 as MNHEY and CDR2 as SVGAGI. V was cut by 0 bases and J by 7 bases, with 12 bases left in between. CDR3 nucleotide sequence: TGTGCCAGCAGTTACTCGCGAGGGGCGGGTGAAAAACTGTTTTTT. Residues: CASSYSRGAGEKLFF.

The V gene is TRBV5-8, the J gene TRBJ2-5; tentative D call: TRBD2 (6 bases). Per germline, CDR1 SGHTS and CDR2 YDEGEE. The CDR3 totals 16 residues. The ends were cut back, 1 base at V and 9 bases at J, with 22 bases in the middle. CDR3 DNA: TGTGCCAGCAGCTTGATACGGAAGGGGCCCTGGGAGGCCCAGTACTTC. Translating it yields CASSLIRKGPWEAQYF.

The chain carries TRBV9 and TRBJ2-3, with D possibly being TRBD2 (6 bases). There are 14 residues in the CDR3. Germline loops: CDR1 SGDLS, CDR2 YYNGEE. V was pared by 2 bases and J by 5 bases, with 12 bases between. In DNA form, the CDR3 reads TGTGCCAGCAGCGTGAGTGGAGGGGTAGATACGCAGTATTTT. Protein product: CASSVSGGVDTQYF. Based on the CDR3 plus reference TRBV9 and TRBJ2-3, the full variable domain is DSGVTQTPKHLITATGQRVTLRCSPRSGDLSVYWYQQSLDQGLQFLIQYYNGEERAKGNILERFSAQQFPDLHSELNLSSLELGDSALYFCASSVSGGVDTQYFGPGTRLTVL.

The chain uses TRBV27 and TRBJ2-5; maybe TRBD2 (6 bases). The CDR3 length is 14 residues. CDR1 MNHEY and CDR2 SMNVEV come from the germline V gene (reference sequence). Trimming took 4 bases from V and 4 from J, leaving 13 bases between them. As DNA, the CDR3 is TGTGCCAGCAGTTATGCCGGGGGATTAGAGACCCAGTACTTC. Translation: CASSYAGGLETQYF.

The chain joins TRBV7-9 to TRBJ2-2; D not resolved. Germline assignment: CDR1 SEHNR and CDR2 FQNEAQ (reference sequence). The CDR3 covers 14 residues. Trimming took off 6 bases at V and 0 bases at J, with 8 bases between the two ends. CDR3 coding DNA: TGTGCCAGCAGTCGACCGACGAACACCGGGGAGCTGTTTTTT. Its translation is CASSRPTNTGELFF.

The chain carries TRBV5-4 and TRBJ2-1; 11 bases are a match to TRBD2. Germline V gives CDR1 SGHNT, CDR2 YYREEE (reference sequence). The junction had 5 bases not matched to a gene; V was cut back by 3 bases and J by 6 bases. The CDR3 length is 15 residues. The CDR3 sequence is CASSSLSGRGNEQFF. The CDR3 DNA follows: TGTGCCAGCAGCTCTCTTAGCGGGAGGGGCAATGAGCAGTTCTTC.

The chain is built from TRBV28 and TRBJ2-4, with no clear D. CDR1 is MDHEN, CDR2 SYDVKM, per germline. V lost 6 bases, J lost 10 bases, and 16 bases lay in between. The CDR3 is 13 residues long. This chain's CDR3 is CASSLRSVYIQYF. The CDR3, as DNA: TGTGCCAGCAGCCTCCGCAGCGTTTATATTCAGTACTTC.

The genes are TRBV29-1 and TRBJ1-2, with D unresolved. CDR1 and CDR2 from the germline V gene are SQVTM and ANQGSEA. The CDR3 loop spans 13 amino acids. The V end lost 7 bases, the J end lost 0 bases, and 12 bases lay between the germline ends. The CDR3 DNA reads as TGCAGCGCCCCCCATTCGTCTAACTATGGCTACACCTTC. Amino acid sequence: CSAPHSSNYGYTF.

This chain links TRBV28 with TRBJ1-4; 10 nucleotides agree with TRBD1. This CDR3 comprises 16 residues. J was trimmed by 8 bases and V by 6 bases; bases with no gene match: 12. The V gene's germline CDR1 is MDHEN and CDR2 SYDVKM. CDR3 DNA sequence: TGTGCCAGCAGGTCGGATACGACAGGGGGCGAAGAAAAACTGTTTTTT. Protein: CASRSDTTGGEEKLFF. The full variable domain, its missing parts supplied by reference TRBV28 and TRBJ1-4, is DVKVTQSSRYLVKRTGEKVFLECVQDMDHENMFWYRQDPGLGLRLIYFSYDVKMKEKGDIPEGYSVSREKKERFSLILESASTNQTSMYLCASRSDTTGGEEKLFFGSGTQLSVL.

The chain links TRBV28 to TRBJ2-1; 8 bases fit TRBD2. Germline V gives CDR1 MDHEN, CDR2 SYDVKM. This CDR3 is built from 12 residues. Trimming cost V 6 bases and J 12 bases; bases outside gene matches: 7. The CDR3 nucleotides read TGTGCCAGCAGATTAAGCGGGAGTCCGCAGTTCTTC. This sequence encodes CASRLSGSPQFF.

The chain carries TRBV5-6 and TRBJ1-2, with 9 bases identical to TRBD1. Germline assignment: CDR1 SGHDT and CDR2 YYEEEE. V lost 2 bases, J lost 2 bases, and 7 bases stayed unmatched. This CDR3 contains 16 residues. The CDR3, as DNA: TGTGCCAGCAGCTTAAGGACAGGGGCGATAAACTATGGCTACACCTTC. Its translation is CASSLRTGAINYGYTF.

The chain has TRBV5-1 and TRBJ2-1; TRBD1 agrees at 8 bases. V lost 4 bases and J lost 4; bases outside the gene matches: 4. The CDR3 length is 14 residues. Looked up from germline, CDR1 is SGHRS and CDR2 is YFSETQ. The CDR3 region has the DNA TGCGCCAGCAGCCCTGACAGGGGATACAATGAGCAGTTCTTC. The encoded protein is CASSPDRGYNEQFF. The full variable domain, in which reference TRBV5-1 and TRBJ2-1 provide the parts outside the CDR3, is KAGVTQTPRYLIKTRGQQVTLSCSPISGHRSVSWYQQTPGQGLQFLFEYFSETQRNKGNFPGRFSGRQFSNSRSEMNVSTLELGDSALYLCASSPDRGYNEQFFGPGTRLTVL.

The chain uses TRBV6-5 and TRBJ1-1; D not certain. The CDR3 is made up of 14 amino acids. CDR1 MNHEY and CDR2 SVGAGI come from the germline V gene. V was cut by 2 bases and J by 1 base, with 8 bases left in between. The CDR3 region has the DNA TGTGCCAGCAGTTACAAGGTTGAGAACACTGAAGCTTTCTTT. It encodes CASSYKVENTEAFF.

J is TRBJ1-1 and V is TRBV7-9; D uncertain. V gave up 3 bases and J gave up 0 bases, with 5 bases separating them. This CDR3 has 13 residues. From germline, CDR1 is SEHNR and CDR2 FQNEAQ (reference sequence). This chain's CDR3 is CASSFNMNTEAFF. The DNA for the CDR3 is TGTGCCAGCAGCTTTAATATGAACACTGAAGCTTTCTTT.

A remark on this clone: Other DNA sequences in the same sample also yield this CDR3. The rearrangement uses TRBV4-1 and TRBJ2-7, with 15 positions matching TRBD2. The CDR3 is made up of 15 amino acids. V shed 4 bases, J shed 4 bases, and the junction held 2 bases outside the gene matches. Germline V gene data show CDR1 as MGHRA and CDR2 as YSYEKL. The CDR3: CASSPGLAGGYEQYF. DNA of the CDR3: TGCGCCAGCAGCCCCGGACTAGCGGGAGGGTACGAGCAGTACTTC.

The table lists this clone with a count of one. This chain joins TRBV5-6 and TRBJ2-2; tentative D call: TRBD1 (6 bases). In germline, CDR1 is SGHDT, CDR2 YYEEEE. The CDR3 sequence is 16 residues long. The ends were cut back, 0 bases at V and 1 base at J, with 10 bases in the middle. The CDR3 protein is CASSLDRAWNTGELFF. CDR3 DNA: TGTGCCAGCAGCTTGGACAGGGCCTGGAACACCGGGGAGCTGTTTTTT. The full variable domain, with the rest looked up from reference TRBV5-6 and TRBJ2-2, is DAGVTQSPTHLIKTRGQQVTLRCSPKSGHDTVSWYQQALGQGPQFIFQYYEEEERQRGNFPDRFSGHQFPNYSSELNVNALLLGDSALYLCASSLDRAWNTGELFFGEGSRLTVL.

The chain employs TRBV19 and TRBJ1-5; D ambiguous. V was shortened by 4 bases and J by 2 bases, with 18 bases between the two germline ends. The CDR3 runs to 17 residues. Germline V gene lookup returns CDR1 LNHDA and CDR2 SQIVND (reference sequence). The CDR3 protein is CASSTPSLGKGNQPQHF. CDR3 nucleotides: TGTGCCAGTAGTACCCCGAGTCTGGGGAAAGGCAATCAGCCCCAGCATTTT. Full variable domain (missing parts from reference TRBV19 and TRBJ1-5): DGGITQSPKYLFRKEGQNVTLSCEQNLNHDAMYWYRQDPGQGLRLIYYSQIVNDFQKGDIAEGYSVSREKKESFPLTVTSAQKNPTAFYLCASSTPSLGKGNQPQHFGDGTRLSIL.

The chain combines TRBV4-1 with TRBJ2-3, with D possibly matching TRBD2 (6 bases). Trimming stripped 6 bases from V and 4 bases from J, with 17 bases between. The CDR3 sequence is 15 residues long. Germline V gene lookup returns CDR1 MGHRA and CDR2 YSYEKL. The CDR3 nucleotides are TGCGCCAGCAGTTCCCCCGGGGGTCCATCAGATACGCAGTATTTT. The encoded protein is CASSSPGGPSDTQYF.

V and J are TRBV5-1 and TRBJ2-3; TRBD2 agrees at 14 bases. V shed 4 bases and J 6 bases; nucleotides not matched to a gene: 7. The germline V gene has CDR1 SGHRS and CDR2 YFSETQ. There are 16 residues in the CDR3. The CDR3 spells CASSQGLAGVGDTQYF. Here the CDR3 DNA reads TGCGCCAGCAGCCAGGGACTAGCGGGAGTAGGGGATACGCAGTATTTT.

J is TRBJ2-1 and V is TRBV9; 9 positions match TRBD2. The CDR3 runs to 20 residues. The V gene's germline CDR1 is SGDLS and CDR2 YYNGEE. V dropped 0 bases and J dropped 2; count of bases not matched to a gene: 15. CDR3 residues: CASSVGNSGRRLGTYNEQFF. CDR3 DNA sequence: TGTGCCAGCAGCGTAGGGAATAGCGGGAGAAGACTAGGGACCTACAATGAGCAGTTCTTC.

This clone has only a few counts. The rearrangement uses TRBV19 and TRBJ2-5; TRBD2 matches 8 bases. The CDR3 has 13 residues. The junction had 4 bases not matched to a gene; V was cut back by 6 bases and J by 4 bases. Germline V gives CDR1 LNHDA, CDR2 SQIVND (reference sequence). The CDR3 protein is CASSGREGETQYF. The CDR3 DNA reads as TGTGCCAGTAGCGGGAGGGAGGGAGAGACCCAGTACTTC.

The rearrangement uses TRBV6-5 and TRBJ2-7; 9 nucleotides agree with TRBD1. This CDR3 spans 15 amino acids. V was clipped by 2 bases and J by 3 bases; unmatched bases: 5. The germline CDR1 and CDR2 sequences are MNHEY and SVGAGI. CDR3 DNA: TGTGCCAGCAGTTACCAACAGGGGGCGGGCTACGAGCAGTACTTC. Amino acids: CASSYQQGAGYEQYF.

The chain is built from TRBV19 and TRBJ2-4, with 11 bases matching TRBD1. CDR1 is LNHDA and CDR2 is SQIVND in the germline V gene (reference sequence). CDR3 size: 19 residues. J was trimmed by 4 bases and V by 5 bases; bases with no gene match: 16. The DNA of the CDR3 is TGTGCCAGTAGTCCTCGGACAGGGGGCCTTGCCCCAATGAAAAACATTCAGTACTTC. Translation: CASSPRTGGLAPMKNIQYF.

The V and J genes are TRBV2 and TRBJ2-3, with TRBD1 matching over 9 bases. The CDR3 sequence is 15 residues long. The J segment lost 5 bases and the V segment lost 3 bases, leaving 6 bases of the junction unmatched. Germline values: CDR1 SNHLY, CDR2 FYNNEI. CDR3 in DNA: TGTGCCAGCAGTGATGGGACAGGGTTTGTAGATACGCAGTATTTT. Translating it yields CASSDGTGFVDTQYF.

The V gene is TRBV28, the J gene TRBJ1-2; D gene ambiguous. The CDR3 loop spans 14 amino acids. In germline, CDR1 is MDHEN, CDR2 SYDVKM. V was clipped by 7 bases and J by 1 base, with 13 bases between them. The chain's CDR3 is CASKTYVNNYGYTF. Here the CDR3 DNA reads TGTGCCAGCAAGACCTATGTGAATAACTATGGCTACACCTTC.

This clone was detected only a few times. This rearrangement joins TRBV18 to TRBJ1-1; TRBD1 is a possible D gene (5 bases). Trimming removed 3 bases at V and 1 base at J, with 6 bases between. The CDR3 extends over 13 amino acids. Germline lookup yields CDR1 KGHSH and CDR2 LQKENI. CDR3 bases: TGTGCCAGCTCACCCCAGGGGAACACTGAAGCTTTCTTT. Amino acids: CASSPQGNTEAFF.